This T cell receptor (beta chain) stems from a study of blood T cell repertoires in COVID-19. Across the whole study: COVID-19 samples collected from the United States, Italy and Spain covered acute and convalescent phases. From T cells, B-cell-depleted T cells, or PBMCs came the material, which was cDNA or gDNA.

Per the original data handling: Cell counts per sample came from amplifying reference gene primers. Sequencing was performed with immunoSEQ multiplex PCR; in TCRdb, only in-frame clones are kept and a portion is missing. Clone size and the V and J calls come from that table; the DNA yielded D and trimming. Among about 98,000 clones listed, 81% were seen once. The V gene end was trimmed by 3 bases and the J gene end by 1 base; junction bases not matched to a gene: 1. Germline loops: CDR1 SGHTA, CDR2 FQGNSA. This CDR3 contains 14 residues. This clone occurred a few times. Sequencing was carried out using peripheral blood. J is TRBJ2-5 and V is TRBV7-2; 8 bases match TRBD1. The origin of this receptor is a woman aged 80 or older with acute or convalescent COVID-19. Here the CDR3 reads CASSFTGGQETQYF. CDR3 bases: TGTGCCAGCAGCTTTACAGGGGGCCAAGAGACCCAGTACTTC. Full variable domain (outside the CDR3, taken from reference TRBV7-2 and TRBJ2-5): GAGVSQSPSNKVTEKGKDVELRCDPISGHTALYWYRQSLGQGLEFLIYFQGNSAPDKSGLPSDRFSAERTGGSVSTLTIQRTQQEDSAVYLCASSFTGGQETQYFGPGTRLLVL.